A selection of T cell receptor beta chains follows, all from one sample in a study of T cell responses to AZD1222 COVID-19 vaccine. The repertoire was sequenced with immunoSEQ multiplex PCR; TCRdb's copy has only in-frame clones and lacks some. The sample holds around 100,000 clones; around nine tenths are singletons and the top ten take around a sixth. This specimen consisted of peripheral blood, obtained on day 0 of AZD1222 vaccination. These TCRs come from an adult in good health. Both conserved end residues are part of each CDR3. Each record gives: V gene, J gene, clone size, D gene, CDR3 DNA, CDR3 protein. The D gene is left open where the match is weak. Expanded clones are given a class, and other clones once, few, many or no size at all.

>TRBV6-5|TRBJ1-5|NA|NA
TGTGCCAGCAGTTTACAGGCAGGGATGGGTCAGCCCCAGCATTTT
CASSLQAGMGQPQHF
>TRBV5-8|TRBJ2-5|NA|NA
TGTGCCAGCAGCTTTTTCGGGCGTGGCGGGGTTCAAGAGACCCAGTACTTC
CASSFFGRGGVQETQYF
>TRBV5-5|TRBJ2-7|NA|NA
TGTGCCAGCAGCTTGGCCAGGGGATCCTACGAGCAGTACTTC
CASSLARGSYEQYF
>TRBV28|TRBJ1-1|NA|NA
TGTGCCAGCCTTACGGCCGGGGGCGCGTTCGGCACTGAAGCTTTCTTT
CASLTAGGAFGTEAFF
>TRBV18|TRBJ1-1|once|NA
TGTGCCAGCTCACCACGGACTACTGAAGCTTTCTTT
CASSPRTTEAFF
>TRBV7-8|TRBJ2-7|NA|NA
TGTGCCAGCAGCCTCTCTGGGATCGATAGTTGGTACGAGCAGTACTTC
CASSLSGIDSWYEQYF
>TRBV6-5|TRBJ1-6|NA|NA
TGTGCCAGCAGTCCTCAAAATTCACCCCTCCACTTT
CASSPQNSPLHF
>TRBV4-2|TRBJ1-2|once|NA
TGTGCCAGCAGCAACAGGGTCCAGTATGGCTACACCTTC
CASSNRVQYGYTF
>TRBV7-8|TRBJ1-1|NA|NA
TGTGCCAGCAGCTTAGCATATCCGAACACTGAAGCTTTCTTT
CASSLAYPNTEAFF
>TRBV19|TRBJ1-1|NA|TRBD1
TGTGCCAGTAGTATCCGTCCTAACACAGGGGGCGCGAGGAGAACTTTCTTT
CASSIRPNTGGARRTFF
>TRBV6-5|TRBJ1-4|NA|NA
TGTGCCAGTTCGACAAACTCGGCAGAAAAACTGTTTTTT
CASSTNSAEKLFF
>TRBV11-3|TRBJ1-4|NA|NA
TGTGCCAGCAGCTTAAGTGGCCGATCGGCAACTAATGAAAAACTGTTTTTT
CASSLSGRSATNEKLFF
>TRBV19|TRBJ2-1|NA|NA
TGTGCCAGTAGTCCGGATTACAATGAGCAGTTCTTC
CASSPDYNEQFF
>TRBV7-9|TRBJ1-2|NA|TRBD1
TGTGCCAGCAGCACCGGACAGGGGGCCTCATATGGCTACACCTTC
CASSTGQGASYGYTF
>TRBV15|TRBJ1-3|NA|NA
TGTGCCACCAGCAGAGACAGGGGTTTTGGAAACACCATATATTTT
CATSRDRGFGNTIYF
>TRBV5-1|TRBJ1-1|NA|NA
TGCGCCAGCAGCGAACGACAGGAGAACACTGAAGCTTTCTTT
CASSERQENTEAFF
>TRBV9|TRBJ1-1|once|NA
TGTGCCAGCAGCCCCCTCACGTCATGGGGGAGCACTGAAGCTTTCTTT
CASSPLTSWGSTEAFF
>TRBV6-5|TRBJ2-1|once|TRBD2
TGTGCCAGCAGTTCCCTCCTAGCGGCCCTCGACAATGAGCAGTTCTTC
CASSSLLAALDNEQFF
>TRBV7-8|TRBJ1-1|once|NA
TGTGCCAGCAGCTTAAAAGGGCTTGGGGGGAACACTGAAGCTTTCTTT
CASSLKGLGGNTEAFF
>TRBV7-8|TRBJ1-1|NA|TRBD1
TGTGCCAGCAGTTGGACAGGGCCGAACACTGAAGCTTTCTTT
CASSWTGPNTEAFF
>TRBV5-4|TRBJ1-3|NA|NA
TGTGCCAGCAGCTTGGGGGGCGGGCCCACCTCGGGAAACACCATATATTTT
CASSLGGGPTSGNTIYF
>TRBV5-5|TRBJ1-2|NA|NA
TGTGCCAGCAGCTACAGGGAAGATAGGTTCTATGGCTACACCTTC
CASSYREDRFYGYTF
>TRBV10-1|TRBJ1-1|NA|NA
TGCGCCAGCAGTGAAATCCGGGACAACCGGACCCAAGGAGCTTTCTTT
CASSEIRDNRTQGAFF
>TRBV6-5|TRBJ1-3|NA|NA
TGTGCCAGCAGCTCCCCCTTGGCTGGAAACACCATATATTTT
CASSSPLAGNTIYF
>TRBV11-3|TRBJ2-1|NA|TRBD2
TGTGCCAGCAGCCCCGGGGGGGACAATGAGCAGTTCTTC
CASSPGGDNEQFF
>TRBV4-1|TRBJ1-2|NA|TRBD1
TGCGCCAGCAGCCAGGGGACAGCTCCTAACTATGGCTACACCTTC
CASSQGTAPNYGYTF